These T cell receptor beta chains were read from a single sample in a study of beta chain features in type 1 diabetes. The assay was immunoSEQ multiplex PCR, and TCRdb's table has in-frame clones only and misses some. Of over 600,000 clones in the sample, roughly 12% were seen once. Specimen: naive CD4+ T cells from blood. These receptors were obtained from a man aged 25-45 years with type 1 diabetes. CDR3s include the opening cysteine and the closing phenylalanine or tryptophan. The D gene is left open where the match is weak. Only some rows state a clone size, as once, few, many or a class for expanded clones.

abundance: -
v_gene: TRBV7-2
d_gene: -
j_gene: TRBJ1-2
CDR3aa: CASTSLYRYGYTF
CDR3nt: TGTGCCAGCACTTCTCTGTATCGGTATGGCTACACCTTC

abundance: few
v_gene: TRBV5-1
d_gene: TRBD2
j_gene: TRBJ2-7
CDR3aa: CASSLGGTSGDNEQYF
CDR3nt: TGCGCCAGCAGCTTGGGCGGGACTAGCGGGGACAACGAGCAGTACTTC

abundance: -
v_gene: TRBV5-1
d_gene: TRBD1
j_gene: TRBJ2-7
CDR3aa: CASSYLTGTGDSYEQYF
CDR3nt: TGCGCCAGCAGCTATCTCACCGGGACAGGAGATTCCTACGAGCAGTACTTC

abundance: few
v_gene: TRBV5-4
d_gene: -
j_gene: TRBJ2-3
CDR3aa: CASSYGQGSTDTQYF
CDR3nt: TGTGCCAGCAGCTACGGGCAAGGCAGCACAGATACGCAGTATTTT

abundance: -
v_gene: TRBV5-6
d_gene: -
j_gene: TRBJ1-3
CDR3aa: CASSLGRDTIYF
CDR3nt: TGTGCCAGCAGCTTGGGGCGGGACACCATATATTTT

abundance: -
v_gene: TRBV27
d_gene: TRBD1
j_gene: TRBJ1-6
CDR3aa: CASSLGTGWTPLHF
CDR3nt: TGTGCCAGCAGTTTGGGGACAGGGTGGACACCCCTCCACTTT

abundance: -
v_gene: TRBV13
d_gene: TRBD1
j_gene: TRBJ1-2
CDR3aa: CASIRWDRGQRNYGYTF
CDR3nt: TGTGCCAGCATCCGCTGGGACAGGGGACAGAGAAACTATGGCTACACCTTC

abundance: -
v_gene: TRBV6-5
d_gene: -
j_gene: TRBJ1-5
CDR3aa: CASSSQGRANQPQHF
CDR3nt: TGTGCCAGCAGTTCCCAGGGCAGGGCGAATCAGCCCCAGCATTTT

abundance: few
v_gene: TRBV19
d_gene: -
j_gene: TRBJ2-7
CDR3aa: CASSRGTYEQYF
CDR3nt: TGTGCCAGTAGTCGGGGGACCTACGAGCAGTACTTC

abundance: few
v_gene: TRBV6-5
d_gene: -
j_gene: TRBJ2-5
CDR3aa: CASSYGDSQETQYF
CDR3nt: TGTGCCAGCAGTTACGGCGATTCCCAAGAGACCCAGTACTTC

abundance: few
v_gene: TRBV6-5
d_gene: -
j_gene: TRBJ2-7
CDR3aa: CASSYTGSSYEQYF
CDR3nt: TGTGCCAGCAGTTACACAGGGAGCTCCTACGAGCAGTACTTC

abundance: -
v_gene: TRBV18
d_gene: TRBD1
j_gene: TRBJ1-5
CDR3aa: CASSPETGNQPQHF
CDR3nt: TGTGCCAGCTCACCGGAGACAGGGAACCAGCCCCAGCATTTT

abundance: -
v_gene: TRBV4-3
d_gene: TRBD1
j_gene: TRBJ1-2
CDR3aa: CASSQETGWLANYGYTF
CDR3nt: TGCGCCAGCAGCCAAGAGACAGGGTGGCTGGCTAACTATGGCTACACCTTC

abundance: few
v_gene: TRBV6-6
d_gene: TRBD1
j_gene: TRBJ2-1
CDR3aa: CASSSTGGSYNEQFF
CDR3nt: TGTGCCAGCAGTTCGACAGGGGGCTCCTACAATGAGCAGTTCTTC

abundance: -
v_gene: TRBV11-2
d_gene: -
j_gene: TRBJ1-6
CDR3aa: CASSAIQGDGNSPLHF
CDR3nt: TGTGCCAGCAGCGCCATTCAGGGAGATGGTAATTCACCCCTCCACTTT

abundance: few
v_gene: TRBV7-2
d_gene: -
j_gene: TRBJ1-1
CDR3aa: CASSLGITEAFF
CDR3nt: TGTGCCAGCAGCTTAGGGATTACTGAAGCTTTCTTT

abundance: -
v_gene: TRBV5-6
d_gene: TRBD1
j_gene: TRBJ1-4
CDR3aa: CASSPGTGGFTNEKLFF
CDR3nt: TGTGCCAGCAGCCCAGGGACAGGGGGCTTCACTAATGAAAAACTGTTTTTT

abundance: -
v_gene: TRBV30
d_gene: -
j_gene: TRBJ1-2
CDR3aa: CAWGTGADRGYTF
CDR3nt: TGTGCCTGGGGGACCGGGGCCGACCGCGGCTACACCTTC

abundance: -
v_gene: TRBV5-4
d_gene: TRBD2
j_gene: TRBJ2-3
CDR3aa: CASSLATSGDTDTQYF
CDR3nt: TGTGCCAGCAGCTTGGCCACTAGCGGGGACACAGATACGCAGTATTTT

abundance: few
v_gene: TRBV2
d_gene: -
j_gene: TRBJ2-3
CDR3aa: CASSASLDTQYF
CDR3nt: TGTGCCAGCAGTGCCTCGCTCGATACGCAGTATTTT

abundance: -
v_gene: TRBV11-2
d_gene: TRBD2
j_gene: TRBJ2-1
CDR3aa: CASSYLAGGFYNEQFF
CDR3nt: TGTGCCAGCAGCTATCTAGCGGGGGGGTTCTACAATGAGCAGTTCTTC

abundance: -
v_gene: TRBV5-8
d_gene: -
j_gene: TRBJ1-5
CDR3aa: CASSPPGVEEPQHF
CDR3nt: TGTGCCAGCAGCCCGCCAGGAGTCGAGGAGCCCCAGCATTTT

abundance: few
v_gene: TRBV19
d_gene: -
j_gene: TRBJ1-5
CDR3aa: CASSIPAGNQPQHF
CDR3nt: TGTGCCAGTAGTATTCCGGCGGGGAATCAGCCCCAGCATTTT

abundance: -
v_gene: TRBV4-2
d_gene: -
j_gene: TRBJ1-2
CDR3aa: CASSQDRDIYGYTF
CDR3nt: TGTGCCAGCAGCCAAGATAGGGATATTTATGGCTACACCTTC

abundance: few
v_gene: TRBV6-5
d_gene: -
j_gene: TRBJ1-2
CDR3aa: CASSLGQLNGYTF
CDR3nt: TGTGCCAGCAGCCTCGGACAGCTAAATGGCTACACCTTC

abundance: few
v_gene: TRBV18
d_gene: -
j_gene: TRBJ2-3
CDR3aa: CASSTGYGTDTQYF
CDR3nt: TGTGCCAGCTCAACAGGGTATGGCACAGATACGCAGTATTTT

abundance: few
v_gene: TRBV4-2
d_gene: TRBD1
j_gene: TRBJ2-2
CDR3aa: CASSQGHSGTGSTGELFF
CDR3nt: TGTGCCAGCAGCCAAGGCCATTCCGGGACAGGGAGCACCGGGGAGCTGTTTTTT

abundance: few
v_gene: TRBV7-6
d_gene: TRBD1
j_gene: TRBJ2-3
CDR3aa: CASSLAPGTGATDTQYF
CDR3nt: TGTGCCAGCAGCTTAGCGCCCGGGACAGGGGCAACAGATACGCAGTATTTT

abundance: -
v_gene: TRBV27
d_gene: -
j_gene: TRBJ2-1
CDR3aa: CASTLNPGTEQFF
CDR3nt: TGTGCCAGCACCCTTAATCCGGGAACCGAGCAGTTCTTC

abundance: few
v_gene: TRBV7-9
d_gene: TRBD1
j_gene: TRBJ2-5
CDR3aa: CAINRGRETQYF
CDR3nt: TGTGCCATCAACAGGGGGCGAGAGACCCAGTACTTC

abundance: few
v_gene: TRBV30
d_gene: TRBD1
j_gene: TRBJ1-5
CDR3aa: CAWSEPTSPLTGPQPQHF
CDR3nt: TGTGCCTGGAGTGAACCCACTTCCCCTTTGACAGGGCCTCAGCCCCAGCATTTT

abundance: -
v_gene: TRBV19
d_gene: TRBD1
j_gene: TRBJ1-5
CDR3aa: CATQGQSNQPQHF
CDR3nt: TGTGCCACCCAGGGACAGAGCAATCAGCCCCAGCATTTT

abundance: -
v_gene: TRBV10-2
d_gene: -
j_gene: TRBJ2-7
CDR3aa: CASVTGDEQYF
CDR3nt: TGCGCCAGCGTGACGGGGGACGAGCAGTACTTC

abundance: few
v_gene: TRBV19
d_gene: -
j_gene: TRBJ1-1
CDR3aa: CASSPRGDTEAFF
CDR3nt: TGTGCCAGTAGTCCGCGGGGGGACACTGAAGCTTTCTTT

abundance: few
v_gene: TRBV2
d_gene: -
j_gene: TRBJ1-2
CDR3aa: CASRADANYGYTF
CDR3nt: TGTGCCAGCCGTGCGGATGCTAACTATGGCTACACCTTC

abundance: few
v_gene: TRBV11-2
d_gene: TRBD1
j_gene: TRBJ1-2
CDR3aa: CASSPGTGGSYGYTF
CDR3nt: TGTGCCAGCAGCCCCGGGACAGGGGGCTCCTATGGCTACACCTTC

abundance: few
v_gene: TRBV7-2
d_gene: -
j_gene: TRBJ2-2
CDR3aa: CASSARRAGELFF
CDR3nt: TGTGCCAGCAGCGCTCGCAGGGCCGGGGAGCTGTTTTTT

abundance: few
v_gene: TRBV6-5
d_gene: -
j_gene: TRBJ2-3
CDR3aa: CASSYHNQDTPQYF
CDR3nt: TGTGCCAGCAGTTACCATAACCAGGACACTCCGCAGTATTTT

abundance: -
v_gene: TRBV7-9
d_gene: -
j_gene: TRBJ2-7
CDR3aa: CASSLMSSPDRQYF
CDR3nt: TGTGCCAGCAGCTTAATGTCATCTCCGGACAGGCAGTACTTC

abundance: few
v_gene: TRBV19
d_gene: TRBD1
j_gene: TRBJ1-5
CDR3aa: CASSINDRGNQPQHF
CDR3nt: TGTGCCAGTAGTATAAACGACAGGGGCAATCAGCCCCAGCATTTT

abundance: -
v_gene: TRBV9
d_gene: TRBD1
j_gene: TRBJ2-3
CDR3aa: CASSVHTTGATTDTQYF
CDR3nt: TGTGCCAGCAGCGTGCACACGACAGGGGCCACCACAGATACGCAGTATTTT

abundance: -
v_gene: TRBV9
d_gene: -
j_gene: TRBJ2-3
CDR3aa: CASSAPDGSSTDTQYF
CDR3nt: TGTGCCAGCAGCGCCCCGGACGGGTCTAGCACAGATACGCAGTATTTT